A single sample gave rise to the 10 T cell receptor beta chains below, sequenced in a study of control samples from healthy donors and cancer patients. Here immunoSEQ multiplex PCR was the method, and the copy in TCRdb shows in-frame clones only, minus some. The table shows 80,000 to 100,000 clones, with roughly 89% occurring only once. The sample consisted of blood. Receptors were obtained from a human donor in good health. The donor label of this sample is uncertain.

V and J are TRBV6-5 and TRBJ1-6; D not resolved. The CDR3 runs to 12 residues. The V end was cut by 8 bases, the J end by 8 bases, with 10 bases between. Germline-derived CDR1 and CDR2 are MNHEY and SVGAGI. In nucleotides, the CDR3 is TGTGCCAGCGGCCTGGTCGATTCACCCCTCCACTTT. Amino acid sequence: CASGLVDSPLHF.

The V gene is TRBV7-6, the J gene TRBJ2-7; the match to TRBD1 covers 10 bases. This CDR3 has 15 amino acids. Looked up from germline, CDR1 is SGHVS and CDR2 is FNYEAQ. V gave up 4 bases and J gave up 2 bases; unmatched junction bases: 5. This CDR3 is CASSWGQGSAYEQYF. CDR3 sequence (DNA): TGTGCCAGCAGCTGGGGACAGGGGTCGGCCTACGAGCAGTACTTC.

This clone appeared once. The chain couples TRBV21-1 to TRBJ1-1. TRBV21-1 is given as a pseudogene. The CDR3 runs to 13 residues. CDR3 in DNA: TGTGCCAGCATCCTAGGAGTGAACACTGAAGCTTTCTTT. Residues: CASILGVNTEAFF.

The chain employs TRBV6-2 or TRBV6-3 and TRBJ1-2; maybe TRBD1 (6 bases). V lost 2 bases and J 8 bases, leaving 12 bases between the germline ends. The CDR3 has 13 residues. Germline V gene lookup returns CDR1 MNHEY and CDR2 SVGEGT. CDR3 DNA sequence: TGTGCCAGCAGTTACGACAGGTTCGGCGGCTACACCTTC. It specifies CASSYDRFGGYTF.

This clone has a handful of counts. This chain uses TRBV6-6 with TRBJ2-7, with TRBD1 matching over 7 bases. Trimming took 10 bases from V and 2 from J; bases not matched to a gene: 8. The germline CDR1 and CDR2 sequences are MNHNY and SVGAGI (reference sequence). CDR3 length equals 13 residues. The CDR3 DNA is TGTGCCACCCAGGGGGTTCTAGCCTACGAGCAGTACTTC. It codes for CATQGVLAYEQYF.

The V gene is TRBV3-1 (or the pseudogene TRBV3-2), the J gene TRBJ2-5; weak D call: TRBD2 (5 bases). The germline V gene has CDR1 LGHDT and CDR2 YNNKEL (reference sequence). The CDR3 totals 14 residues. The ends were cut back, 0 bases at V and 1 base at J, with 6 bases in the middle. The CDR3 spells CASSQEGSQETQYF. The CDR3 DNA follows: TGTGCCAGCAGCCAAGAGGGGAGCCAAGAGACCCAGTACTTC.

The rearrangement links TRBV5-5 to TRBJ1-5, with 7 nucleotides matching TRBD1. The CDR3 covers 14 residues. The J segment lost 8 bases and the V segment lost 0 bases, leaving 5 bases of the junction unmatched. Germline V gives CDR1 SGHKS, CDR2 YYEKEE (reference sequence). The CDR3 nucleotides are TGTGCCAGCAGCTTGGAGGCAGGGGGGAAGCCCCAGCATTTT. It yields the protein CASSLEAGGKPQHF.

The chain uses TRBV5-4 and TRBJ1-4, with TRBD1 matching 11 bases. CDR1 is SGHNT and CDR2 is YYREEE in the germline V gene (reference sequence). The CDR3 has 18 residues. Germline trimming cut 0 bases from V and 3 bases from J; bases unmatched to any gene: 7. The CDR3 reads CASSLGGQGARANEKLFF. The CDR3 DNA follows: TGTGCCAGCAGCTTGGGAGGACAGGGGGCAAGGGCTAATGAAAAACTGTTTTTT.

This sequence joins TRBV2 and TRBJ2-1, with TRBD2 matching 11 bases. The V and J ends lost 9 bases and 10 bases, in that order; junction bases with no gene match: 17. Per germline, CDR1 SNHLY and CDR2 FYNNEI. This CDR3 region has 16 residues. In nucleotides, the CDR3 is TGTGCCAGATTAACCTTAGCGGGGGGGTTACGTCTGGAGCAGTTCTTC. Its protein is CARLTLAGGLRLEQFF. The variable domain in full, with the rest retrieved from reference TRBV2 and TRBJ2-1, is EPEVTQTPSHQVTQMGQEVILRCVPISNHLYFYWYRQILGQKVEFLVSFYNNEISEKSEIFDDQFSVERPDGSNFTLKIRSTKLEDSAMYFCARLTLAGGLRLEQFFGPGTRLTVL.

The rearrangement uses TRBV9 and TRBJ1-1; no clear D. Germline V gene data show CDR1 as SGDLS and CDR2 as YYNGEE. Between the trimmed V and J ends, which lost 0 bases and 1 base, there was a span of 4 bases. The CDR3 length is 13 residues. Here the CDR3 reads CASSVAQNTEAFF. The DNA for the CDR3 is TGTGCCAGCAGCGTAGCACAGAACACTGAAGCTTTCTTT. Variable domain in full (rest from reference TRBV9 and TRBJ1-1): DSGVTQTPKHLITATGQRVTLRCSPRSGDLSVYWYQQSLDQGLQFLIQYYNGEERAKGNILERFSAQQFPDLHSELNLSSLELGDSALYFCASSVAQNTEAFFGQGTRLTVV.